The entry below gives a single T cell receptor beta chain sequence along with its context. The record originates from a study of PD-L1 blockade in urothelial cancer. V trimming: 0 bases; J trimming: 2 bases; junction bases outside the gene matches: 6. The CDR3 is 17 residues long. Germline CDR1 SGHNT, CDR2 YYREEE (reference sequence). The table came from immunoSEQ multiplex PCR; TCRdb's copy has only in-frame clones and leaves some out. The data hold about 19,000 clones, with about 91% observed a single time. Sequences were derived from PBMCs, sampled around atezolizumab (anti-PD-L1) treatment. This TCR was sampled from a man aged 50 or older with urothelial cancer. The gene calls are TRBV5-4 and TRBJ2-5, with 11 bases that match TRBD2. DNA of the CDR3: TGTGCCAGCAGCTTGGGGGGGCTAGCGGGGGGACAAGAGACCCAGTACTTC. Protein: CASSLGGLAGGQETQYF.